The next 28 T cell receptor beta chains were all read from a single sample in a study of cytomegalovirus exposure and HLA in healthy donors. Primers included in the PCR were 60 Vbeta and 13 Jbeta primers. Clones were sequenced by immunoSEQ multiplex PCR, and TCRdb holds only the in-frame ones, with some missing. The data hold about 180,000 clones, with roughly 78% observed a single time. Material: PBMCs. These receptors were taken from a woman aged 40 to 49 in good health and CMV-seronegative.

The chain links TRBV5-1 to TRBJ2-3, with D perhaps matching TRBD2 (5 bases). V lost 3 bases to trimming and J lost 8 bases, with 19 bases between them. The CDR3 length is 15 residues. Germline values: CDR1 SGHRS, CDR2 YFSETQ. CDR3 residues: CASSSELTLGGTQYF. The CDR3 bases are TGCGCCAGCAGCTCGGAACTAACACTAGGAGGTACGCAGTATTTT. Supplemented by reference TRBV5-1 and TRBJ2-3, the full variable domain reads KAGVTQTPRYLIKTRGQQVTLSCSPISGHRSVSWYQQTPGQGLQFLFEYFSETQRNKGNFPGRFSGRQFSNSRSEMNVSTLELGDSALYLCASSSELTLGGTQYFGPGTRLTVL.

The V call is TRBV5-6, the J call TRBJ2-1; 9 positions match TRBD2. Germline V lookup: CDR1 SGHDT, CDR2 YYEEEE. Trimming cost V 2 bases and J 5 bases; bases outside gene matches: 14. This CDR3 comprises 18 residues. The CDR3 sequence is CASSFVGWAGGPNNEQFF. CDR3 in DNA: TGTGCCAGCAGCTTTGTGGGGTGGGCGGGGGGGCCAAACAATGAGCAGTTCTTC.

The gene calls are TRBV25-1 and TRBJ2-7, with 7 bases matching TRBD1. CDR1 and CDR2 (germline): MGHDK, SYGVNS. The V gene end was trimmed by 5 bases and the J gene end by 10 bases; junction bases not matched to a gene: 14. The CDR3 has 14 amino acids. The DNA for the CDR3 is TGTGCCAGCAGTTTACGACAGGGCCCTTCGGCCCAGTACTTC. Translated, it gives CASSLRQGPSAQYF.

This rearrangement joins TRBV5-1 to TRBJ2-1; TRBD2 aligns across 7 bases. Germline CDR1 reads SGHRS; CDR2 reads YFSETQ. The CDR3 contains 12 residues. V dropped 5 bases and J dropped 14; count of bases not matched to a gene: 10. In DNA, the CDR3 is TGCGCCAGCAGTAAGCCGGGGGGTCTGGAGTTCTTC. Translation: CASSKPGGLEFF.

This clone has just one count. The chain is built from TRBV7-6 and TRBJ2-5; 7 bases are a match to TRBD2. CDR1 SGHVS and CDR2 FNYEAQ come from the germline V gene. The J segment lost 3 bases and the V segment lost 4 bases, leaving 8 bases of the junction unmatched. CDR3 size: 15 residues. The DNA for the CDR3 is TGTGCCAGCAGCTACGGACCCCGGGAGGAAGAGACCCAGTACTTC. It specifies CASSYGPREEETQYF.

The rearrangement links TRBV5-4 to TRBJ1-6; D ambiguous. CDR3 length: 14 amino acids. Deletions cut 1 base from V and 7 bases from J, with 9 bases between. CDR1 and CDR2 (germline): SGHNT, YYREEE (reference sequence). CDR3 residues: CASSLRTGNSPLHF. In nucleotides, the CDR3 is TGTGCCAGCAGCTTGCGAACGGGGAATTCACCCCTCCACTTT.

This sequence joins TRBV5-4 and TRBJ2-1; the match to TRBD2 covers 11 bases. The V gene end was trimmed by 1 base and the J gene end by 9 bases; junction bases not matched to a gene: 9. Looked up from germline, CDR1 is SGHNT and CDR2 is YYREEE (reference sequence). The CDR3 extends over 16 amino acids. CDR3: CASSLLLAGAGGEQFF. The DNA for the CDR3 is TGTGCCAGCAGCTTGCTACTAGCGGGGGCCGGGGGTGAGCAGTTCTTC.

The chain links TRBV5-1 to TRBJ2-3; D is unclear. The CDR3 totals 15 residues. Germline V gives CDR1 SGHRS, CDR2 YFSETQ. The V and J ends lost 5 bases and 2 bases respectively, with 15 bases between them. The CDR3 DNA reads as TGCGCCAGCAGTTCCGGGTGGGTTCCCACAGATACGCAGTATTTT. Translation: CASSSGWVPTDTQYF.

Comment on this clone: At the DNA level, this CDR3 is encoded by other sequences in the same sample as well. The chain has TRBV15 and TRBJ2-1; a weak D match, TRBD2 (5 bases). V gave up 0 bases and J gave up 0 bases, with 9 bases separating them. CDR3 size: 16 residues. CDR1 and CDR2 from the germline V gene are LNHNV and YYDKDF (reference sequence). The CDR3 reads CATSREGAGSYNEQFF. CDR3 nucleotide sequence: TGTGCCACCAGCAGAGAGGGAGCAGGCTCCTACAATGAGCAGTTCTTC.

The DNA of the CDR3 is TGCAGCGGGGCTAGGGCGGGGGTAAGCACAGATACGCAGTATTTT. Translation: CSGARAGVSTDTQYF. The rearrangement joins TRBV29-1 to TRBJ2-3; TRBD2 aligns across 7 bases. The CDR3 loop spans 15 amino acids. Germline loops: CDR1 SQVTM, CDR2 ANQGSEA. The V and J ends lost 7 bases and 0 bases, in that order; junction bases with no gene match: 10.

This sequence joins TRBV10-3 and TRBJ2-1; the D gene is possibly TRBD2 (6 bases). The CDR3 is 15 residues long. V lost 6 bases and J 2 bases, leaving 14 bases between the germline ends. CDR1 and CDR2 from the germline V gene are ENHRY and SYGVKD. The CDR3 DNA reads TGTGCCATCAGAGAGGGGCGGGGCGCCTACAATGAGCAGTTCTTC. It translates to CAIREGRGAYNEQFF.

This chain connects TRBV6-6 to TRBJ1-6; TRBD1 agrees at 8 bases. J was trimmed by 9 bases and V by 6 bases; bases with no gene match: 10. From germline, CDR1 is MNHNY and CDR2 SVGAGI (reference sequence). The CDR3 has 15 amino acids. The CDR3 DNA is TGTGCCAGCAGCCGGGCGGGACAGGAGCCTTCACCCCTCCACTTT. Amino acid sequence: CASSRAGQEPSPLHF.

The chain combines TRBV9 with TRBJ2-2; maybe TRBD1 (5 bases). The CDR3 runs to 15 residues. Germline CDR1 and CDR2: SGDLS and YYNGEE. Between the trimmed V and J ends, which lost 4 bases and 9 bases, there was a span of 19 bases. Written as DNA, the CDR3 is TGTGCCAGCAGCTCCTCCGTGGCGTGGGGCCGGGAGCTGTTTTTT. Protein sequence: CASSSSVAWGRELFF. Based on the CDR3 plus reference TRBV9 and TRBJ2-2, the full variable domain is DSGVTQTPKHLITATGQRVTLRCSPRSGDLSVYWYQQSLDQGLQFLIQYYNGEERAKGNILERFSAQQFPDLHSELNLSSLELGDSALYFCASSSSVAWGRELFFGEGSRLTVL.

The chain has TRBV6-6 and TRBJ1-2; no reliable D call. V was shortened by 5 bases and J by 2 bases, with 3 bases between the two germline ends. The CDR3 sequence is 11 residues long. The germline V gene encodes CDR1 MNHNY and CDR2 SVGAGI (reference sequence). CDR3 loop: CASSGNYGYTF. DNA for the CDR3: TGTGCCAGCAGTGGCAACTATGGCTACACCTTC.

This clone was found a few times. The V call is TRBV7-9, the J call TRBJ2-5, with TRBD2 as a possible D gene (6 bases). Trimming pared 5 bases from V and 0 bases from J, leaving 19 bases between. The length of the CDR3 is 17 residues. Germline CDR1 reads SEHNR; CDR2 reads FQNEAQ (reference sequence). In nucleotides, the CDR3 is TGTGCCAGCAGCCCCATTCCCTTCCGGGGGTACCAAGAGACCCAGTACTTC. Protein sequence: CASSPIPFRGYQETQYF.

The chain combines TRBV9 with TRBJ1-2, with unresolved D. Germline V gene lookup returns CDR1 SGDLS and CDR2 YYNGEE. Trimming stripped 4 bases from V and 8 bases from J, with 15 bases between. This CDR3 spans 13 amino acids. CDR3: CASSSTRSSGYTF. DNA for the CDR3: TGTGCCAGCAGCTCCACCCGGTCTTCGGGCTACACCTTC.

CDR3 protein: CASSLDQGTGELFF. In DNA, the CDR3 is TGTGCCAGCAGCTTAGATCAGGGTACCGGGGAGCTGTTTTTT. V usage is TRBV11-3 and J usage is TRBJ2-2; TRBD1 is a possible D gene (5 bases). The ends were cut back, 0 bases at V and 5 bases at J, with 7 bases in the middle. The CDR3 covers 14 residues. Germline lookup yields CDR1 SGHNT and CDR2 YENEEA.

The J gene is TRBJ1-1, the V gene TRBV9; TRBD1 is a possible D gene (6 bases). V was pared by 3 bases and J by 2 bases, with 14 bases between. CDR1 and CDR2 (germline): SGDLS, YYNGEE. The CDR3 length is 15 residues. This CDR3 reads CASSETAGVNTEAFF. The CDR3 region has the DNA TGTGCCAGCAGCGAAACGGCAGGGGTAAACACTGAAGCTTTCTTT.

J is TRBJ1-4 and V is TRBV7-9; D is undetermined. Germline V gene data show CDR1 as SEHNR and CDR2 as FQNEAQ (reference sequence). CDR3 size: 14 residues. V dropped 5 bases and J dropped 10 bases, with 17 bases sitting between them. DNA of the CDR3: TGTGCCAGCAGCGTTGACACGAATTTGGGAAAACTGTTTTTT. Translation gives CASSVDTNLGKLFF.

This clone was recorded at least ten times. J is TRBJ1-1 and V is TRBV7-2; D is unresolved. Germline V gene lookup returns CDR1 SGHTA and CDR2 FQGNSA. The CDR3 length is 14 residues. V shed 2 bases and J shed 1 base, with 8 bases lying between them. The chain's CDR3 is CASSLRFRNTEAFF. The CDR3 bases are TGTGCCAGCAGCTTACGGTTTAGGAACACTGAAGCTTTCTTT.

This sequence joins TRBV5-6 and TRBJ1-5; D may be TRBD1 (5 bases). The CDR3 has 16 residues. Germline CDR1 SGHDT, CDR2 YYEEEE. Deletions cut 0 bases from V and 6 bases from J, with 16 bases between. CDR3 coding DNA: TGTGCCAGCAGCTTGGGCGGGGGTGGGGGTTTTCAGCCCCAGCATTTT. It yields the protein CASSLGGGGGFQPQHF.

This chain links TRBV9 with TRBJ2-7; 7 bases match TRBD1. V shed 3 bases, J shed 0 bases, and the junction held 6 bases outside the gene matches. The CDR3 contains 15 residues. Germline V gene sequence: CDR1 SGDLS, CDR2 YYNGEE. The CDR3 nucleotides are TGTGCCAGCAGCGCCCAGGACAGGAACTCCTACGAGCAGTACTTC. Residues: CASSAQDRNSYEQYF. The entire variable domain, with the rest obtained from reference TRBV9 and TRBJ2-7, is as follows: DSGVTQTPKHLITATGQRVTLRCSPRSGDLSVYWYQQSLDQGLQFLIQYYNGEERAKGNILERFSAQQFPDLHSELNLSSLELGDSALYFCASSAQDRNSYEQYFGPGTRLTVT.

The chain joins TRBV28 to TRBJ2-5; 11 positions agree with TRBD2. The junction had 4 bases not matched to a gene; V was cut back by 2 bases and J by 2 bases. This CDR3 is built from 16 residues. Germline V gene lookup returns CDR1 MDHEN and CDR2 SYDVKM. CDR3 loop: CASSLPGTSGQETQYF. The CDR3 DNA reads as TGTGCCAGCAGTTTACCAGGGACTAGCGGACAAGAGACCCAGTACTTC.

This chain connects TRBV4-2 to TRBJ2-3, with 10 nucleotides matching TRBD2. Germline CDR1 is LGHNA and CDR2 is YNFKEQ. The CDR3 runs to 16 residues. The J segment lost 3 bases and the V segment lost 4 bases, leaving 7 bases of the junction unmatched. The CDR3 here is CASSLLAGRVTDTQYF. The CDR3 nucleotides read TGTGCCAGCAGCCTACTAGCGGGAAGGGTTACAGATACGCAGTATTTT.

This clone was counted only a few times. The chain is built from TRBV6-5 and TRBJ2-5, with TRBD2 as a possible D gene (6 bases). Germline V gene data show CDR1 as MNHEY and CDR2 as SVGAGI. Deletions cut 7 bases from V and 1 base from J, with 16 bases between. The CDR3 sequence is 15 residues long. The CDR3 bases are TGTGCCAGCACTCAAGTGTGGGGGGTCCAAGAGACCCAGTACTTC. Translating it yields CASTQVWGVQETQYF.

The chain has TRBV4-1 and TRBJ2-5; 16 bases fit TRBD2. This CDR3 has 17 residues. Trimming at V came to 6 bases and at J to 3 bases, leaving 7 bases not matched to a gene. Germline V lookup: CDR1 MGHRA, CDR2 YSYEKL. The CDR3 bases are TGCGCCAGCAGTCCCGGGACTAGCGGGGGGGTCAAAGAGACCCAGTACTTC. Translating it yields CASSPGTSGGVKETQYF.

This chain uses TRBV28 with TRBJ2-7, with 7 bases identical to TRBD2. The CDR3 contains 13 residues. Germline lookup yields CDR1 MDHEN and CDR2 SYDVKM. V trimming: 10 bases; J trimming: 4 bases; junction bases outside the gene matches: 10. The DNA for the CDR3 is TGTGCCACCTGGACGGGGGGTCAGTACGAGCAGTACTTC. Translating gives CATWTGGQYEQYF.

The chain couples TRBV2 to TRBJ1-4, with 12 bases that match TRBD1. The CDR3 sequence is 16 residues long. Unmatched junction bases numbered 8, after V lost 5 bases and J lost 7 bases. Germline values: CDR1 SNHLY, CDR2 FYNNEI. For the CDR3, the DNA is TGTGCCAGCAGTCAGGGACAGGGGGCCTTTGTTGAAAAACTGTTTTTT. Translating gives CASSQGQGAFVEKLFF.